The 27 T cell receptor beta chains listed next were all sequenced from one sample in a study of blood T cell repertoires in COVID-19. The assay was immunoSEQ multiplex PCR, and TCRdb's table has in-frame clones only and misses some. The profile shows some 120,000 clones, around 80% of them singletons. Sequencing was done on a sample of peripheral blood. These TCRs come from an elderly man with active or convalescent COVID-19.

This clone appeared a few times. The rearrangement links TRBV5-5 to TRBJ1-4; 9 bases line up with TRBD1. V was clipped by 0 bases and J by 3 bases; unmatched bases: 9. The CDR3 covers 18 residues. CDR1 and CDR2 (germline): SGHKS, YYEKEE (reference sequence). The CDR3 bases are TGTGCCAGCAGCTTGGACCCCCGGGGACAGGGCTCTAATGAAAAACTGTTTTTT. Translation gives CASSLDPRGQGSNEKLFF.

The rearrangement links TRBV7-6 to TRBJ2-1; TRBD1 agrees at 9 bases. Germline-derived CDR1 and CDR2 are SGHVS and FNYEAQ. Unmatched junction bases numbered 9, after V lost 5 bases and J lost 1 base. CDR3 length equals 17 residues. CDR3 bases: TGTGCCAGCAGCCTACAGGGGGCCAGTAAGTCCTACAATGAGCAGTTCTTC. This gives the protein CASSLQGASKSYNEQFF.

The chain couples TRBV6-5 to TRBJ1-5; D is ambiguous. The length of the CDR3 is 13 residues. The V end was cut by 7 bases, the J end by 0 bases, with 7 bases between. CDR1 MNHEY and CDR2 SVGAGI come from the germline V gene. The CDR3 here is CASTLYSNQPQHF. DNA for the CDR3: TGTGCCAGCACCCTTTATAGCAATCAGCCCCAGCATTTT.

J is TRBJ1-1 and V is TRBV11-2; D gene ambiguous. The CDR3 sequence is 15 residues long. Germline lookup yields CDR1 SGHAT and CDR2 FQNNGV. Between the trimmed V and J ends, which lost 0 bases and 0 bases, there was a span of 8 bases. In DNA, the CDR3 is TGTGCCAGCAGCTTAGACGCCGCGATGAACACTGAAGCTTTCTTT. Translation: CASSLDAAMNTEAFF.

This sequence joins TRBV4-1 and TRBJ2-5; D is unresolved. V was clipped by 2 bases and J by 5 bases, with 6 bases between them. CDR3 length: 12 amino acids. CDR1 is MGHRA and CDR2 is YSYEKL in the germline V gene. This CDR3 is CASSQPQETQYF. CDR3 coding DNA: TGCGCCAGCAGCCAACCGCAGGAGACCCAGTACTTC.

The chain uses TRBV10-3 and TRBJ1-3; tentative D call: TRBD1 (6 bases). Germline V CDR1 and CDR2: ENHRY, SYGVKD. Trimming took off 8 bases at V and 0 bases at J, with 17 bases between the two ends. The length of the CDR3 is 16 residues. CDR3 loop: CAIGPTGLSSGNTIYF. In nucleotides, the CDR3 is TGTGCCATCGGTCCCACAGGGCTGAGCTCTGGAAACACCATATATTTT.

This chain connects TRBV5-1 to TRBJ2-2, with 7 bases matching TRBD1. The CDR3 covers 18 residues. V trimming: 3 bases; J trimming: 0 bases; junction bases outside the gene matches: 11. Germline V gene lookup returns CDR1 SGHRS and CDR2 YFSETQ. The CDR3 is CASSSSRDSSANTGELFF. CDR3 coding DNA: TGCGCCAGCAGCTCGTCCCGGGACAGTTCCGCGAACACCGGGGAGCTGTTTTTT.

This sequence joins TRBV7-9 and TRBJ2-5; possibly TRBD2 for D (5 bases). This CDR3 comprises 13 residues. Germline-derived CDR1 and CDR2 are SEHNR and FQNEAQ (reference sequence). V was cut by 3 bases and J by 4 bases, with 9 bases left in between. The CDR3 coding sequence is TGTGCCAGCAGCTTCGGGGTGGGAGAGACCCAGTACTTC. It encodes CASSFGVGETQYF. The full variable domain, completed using reference TRBV7-9 and TRBJ2-5, is DTGVSQNPRHKITKRGQNVTFRCDPISEHNRLYWYRQTLGQGPEFLTYFQNEAQLEKSRLLSDRFSAERPKGSFSTLEIQRTEQGDSAMYLCASSFGVGETQYFGPGTRLLVL.

This sequence joins TRBV27 and TRBJ1-6, with TRBD1 as a possible D gene (5 bases). The CDR3 totals 15 residues. V was trimmed by 3 bases and J by 8 bases, leaving 14 bases between them. Looked up from germline, CDR1 is MNHEY and CDR2 is SMNVEV (reference sequence). The CDR3 DNA sequence: TGTGCCAGCAGTTTGGGGGGGGGTATGGATTCACCCCTCCACTTT. Its translation is CASSLGGGMDSPLHF.

The chain couples TRBV18 to TRBJ1-5, with D possibly matching TRBD1 (5 bases). Germline V gives CDR1 KGHSH, CDR2 LQKENI. The CDR3 runs to 14 residues. Trimming shortened V by 3 bases and J by 5 bases, and 11 bases separated the two germline ends. CDR3 sequence reads: CASSPGGGDQPQHF. CDR3 nucleotides: TGTGCCAGCTCACCGGGGGGAGGTGATCAGCCCCAGCATTTT.

CDR3 region: CASSDYQPQHF. Written as DNA, the CDR3 is TGTGCCAGCAGTGACTATCAGCCCCAGCATTTT. The chain employs TRBV28 and TRBJ1-5; D remains unclear. V lost 5 bases and J lost 5, with 4 bases in between. The CDR3 runs to 11 residues. Germline V gene sequence: CDR1 MDHEN, CDR2 SYDVKM.

J is TRBJ2-3 and V is TRBV6-2 or TRBV6-3, with TRBD1 as a possible D gene (6 bases). The length of the CDR3 is 12 residues. Trimming shortened V by 5 bases and J by 5 bases, and 8 bases separated the two germline ends. Germline CDR1 is MNHEY and CDR2 is SVGEGT. The CDR3 reads CASSQTGDTQYF. CDR3 bases: TGTGCCAGCAGTCAGACAGGAGATACGCAGTATTTT.

The CDR3, as DNA: TGCGCCAGCAGCCAAGATCGCAGGGCGGACACTGAAGCTTTCTTT. Protein: CASSQDRRADTEAFF. The V and J genes are TRBV4-1 and TRBJ1-1; possible D gene TRBD1, 5 bases. This CDR3 comprises 15 residues. Germline V gene sequence: CDR1 MGHRA, CDR2 YSYEKL. The germline V and J ends were trimmed by 0 bases and 3 bases, with 11 bases remaining between them.

The chain couples TRBV18 to TRBJ1-3; TRBD1 matches 7 bases. In germline, CDR1 is KGHSH, CDR2 LQKENI. V trimming: 2 bases; J trimming: 0 bases; junction bases outside the gene matches: 10. This CDR3 comprises 18 residues. The CDR3 region has the DNA TGTGCCAGCTCACCAAACATTCAGGACAGGAGCTCTGGAAACACCATATATTTT. This translates into CASSPNIQDRSSGNTIYF.

This clone showed up many times. This rearrangement joins TRBV6-6 to TRBJ2-7, with a tentative D call TRBD2 (6 bases). This CDR3 is 12 amino acids long. Germline V gene data show CDR1 as MNHNY and CDR2 as SVGAGI (reference sequence). The V and J ends lost 2 bases and 8 bases respectively, with 10 bases between them. CDR3 residues: CASSYTGVQQYF. The CDR3 nucleotides are TGTGCCAGCAGTTACACGGGGGTACAGCAGTACTTC.

The rearrangement links TRBV24-1 to TRBJ1-2; TRBD1 matches at 7 bases. In germline, CDR1 is KGHDR, CDR2 SFDVKD. V was clipped by 6 bases and J by 8 bases; unmatched bases: 8. The CDR3 has 13 residues. The CDR3 DNA reads as TGTGCCACCAGTTTAACAGGGGTCCTGGGCTACACCTTC. Its protein product is CATSLTGVLGYTF.

This clone was recorded only once. The chain uses TRBV9 and TRBJ1-2; 10 positions match TRBD1. V shed 3 bases and J 6 bases; nucleotides not matched to a gene: 8. The CDR3 covers 15 residues. Germline loops: CDR1 SGDLS, CDR2 YYNGEE. CDR3 DNA sequence: TGTGCCAGCAGCGCCCAGGTGGGACAGGGGAATGGCTACACCTTC. Its protein product is CASSAQVGQGNGYTF.

This sequence joins TRBV5-4 and TRBJ2-1; 12 bases agree with TRBD2. Germline CDR1 reads SGHNT; CDR2 reads YYREEE (reference sequence). This CDR3 is built from 16 residues. V was clipped by 4 bases and J by 6 bases; unmatched bases: 8. Written as DNA, the CDR3 is TGTGCCAGCAGCCAAGGGTGGACTAGCGGGACCAATGAGCAGTTCTTC. Amino acids: CASSQGWTSGTNEQFF.

This chain connects TRBV2 to TRBJ1-2; D gene ambiguous. V lost 6 bases and J 1 base, leaving 18 bases between the germline ends. The CDR3 runs to 16 residues. Germline CDR1 reads SNHLY; CDR2 reads FYNNEI. CDR3: CASRGDKAVDNYGYTF. Here the CDR3 DNA reads TGTGCCAGCAGGGGCGACAAGGCCGTAGATAACTATGGCTACACCTTC.

This chain joins TRBV9 and TRBJ1-4; 8 bases line up with TRBD1. Germline CDR1 reads SGDLS; CDR2 reads YYNGEE. The CDR3 totals 16 residues. V lost 0 bases and J lost 2; bases outside the gene matches: 3. CDR3: CASSVGPGGTNEKLFF. The CDR3 coding sequence is TGTGCCAGCAGCGTAGGCCCAGGGGGCACTAATGAAAAACTGTTTTTT.

The rearrangement uses TRBV18 and TRBJ2-2; 9 bases are a match to TRBD1. V shed 7 bases, J shed 6 bases, and the junction held 6 bases outside the gene matches. CDR1 is KGHSH and CDR2 is LQKENI in the germline V gene. The CDR3 sequence is 14 residues long. The CDR3 protein is CASFGQGKAGELFF. In DNA form, the CDR3 reads TGTGCCAGCTTCGGACAGGGGAAAGCCGGGGAGCTGTTTTTT. The whole variable domain, remainder taken from reference TRBV18 and TRBJ2-2, is NAGVMQNPRHLVRRRGQEARLRCSPMKGHSHVYWYRQLPEEGLKFMVYLQKENIIDESGMPKERFSAEFPKEGPSILRIQQVVRGDSAAYFCASFGQGKAGELFFGEGSRLTVL.

The sample holds one count of this clone. The gene calls are TRBV6-5 and TRBJ1-2, with D possibly being TRBD1 (6 bases). CDR1 MNHEY and CDR2 SVGAGI come from the germline V gene. The CDR3 totals 13 residues. V dropped 6 bases and J dropped 7 bases, with 15 bases sitting between them. CDR3 sequence (DNA): TGTGCCAGCAGCGATACAGGGCTGACTGGCTACACCTTC. Translating gives CASSDTGLTGYTF.

The V call is TRBV19, the J call TRBJ2-4, with D possibly TRBD2 on 6 matching bases. The CDR3 is 15 amino acids. V shed 7 bases and J shed 3 bases, with 16 bases lying between them. The germline V gene encodes CDR1 LNHDA and CDR2 SQIVND (reference sequence). The CDR3 sequence: CASNPGLSIKNIQYF. The CDR3 DNA reads as TGTGCCAGTAATCCGGGACTTTCGATCAAAAACATTCAGTACTTC.

The CDR3 coding sequence is TGTGCCAGCAGTTTGATGTCTAGCGGGGGGGAGTACTTC. It encodes CASSLMSSGGEYF. The chain joins TRBV12-3 or TRBV12-4 to TRBJ2-7; TRBD2 aligns across 12 bases. V lost 3 bases to trimming and J lost 11 bases; unmatched junction nucleotides: 5. The CDR3 length is 13 residues.

V and J are TRBV6-5 and TRBJ1-1; 7 bases align to TRBD1. The CDR3 is made up of 13 amino acids. With 5 bases clipped from V and 7 bases from J, the junction kept 7 bases outside the gene matches. In germline, CDR1 is MNHEY, CDR2 SVGAGI. The CDR3 sequence is CASSQPGTVEAFF. For the CDR3, the DNA is TGTGCCAGCAGTCAGCCCGGGACAGTTGAAGCTTTCTTT.

The chain uses TRBV18 and TRBJ1-4; D remains ambiguous. CDR1 KGHSH and CDR2 LQKENI come from the germline V gene. The CDR3 totals 13 residues. The ends were cut back, 5 bases at V and 3 bases at J, with 7 bases in the middle. In DNA form, the CDR3 reads TGTGCCAGCTCAGAGGGTTCTAATGAAAAACTGTTTTTT. Its protein is CASSEGSNEKLFF.

This chain joins TRBV28 and TRBJ1-5, with D tentatively TRBD1 (6 bases). Trimming removed 6 bases at V and 2 bases at J, with 14 bases between. The CDR3 covers 15 residues. Germline lookup yields CDR1 MDHEN and CDR2 SYDVKM. The CDR3 sequence is CASRHPRGGNQPQHF. CDR3 nucleotides: TGTGCCAGCAGACACCCCAGGGGCGGCAATCAGCCCCAGCATTTT.